The 17 T cell receptor beta chains presented below share a single source sample, sequenced in a study of shared clonotypes between healthy human individuals. Some clones are missing from TCRdb's copy, which holds only in-frame ones; the method was immunoSEQ multiplex PCR. This table holds millions of clones, 90% to 95% found once. The sample taken for sequencing was naive CD4+ T cells from PBMCs. Subset in this sample: CD45RA+ positively selected. The source of these receptors is a man between 18 and 29 years old in good health. Some clones in this sample may be carry-over from other donors' samples.

The CDR3 loop reads CASRKGDSNYEQYF. The CDR3 nucleotides are TGTGCCAGCAGGAAGGGAGACAGTAACTACGAGCAGTACTTC. V and J are TRBV6-6 and TRBJ2-7; tentatively, D is TRBD1 or TRBD2 (5 bases each). Germline CDR1 is MNHNY and CDR2 is SVGAGI (reference sequence). The CDR3 spans 14 residues. Trimming removed 6 bases at V and 3 bases at J, with 15 bases between.

The chain links TRBV5-1 to TRBJ2-3; 7 bases line up with TRBD2. CDR1 and CDR2 (germline): SGHRS, YFSETQ. The length of the CDR3 is 16 residues. Unmatched junction bases numbered 5, after V lost 0 bases and J lost 1 base. The CDR3 here is CASSLGGSFGTDTQYF. The CDR3 nucleotides are TGCGCCAGCAGCTTGGGCGGGAGTTTCGGCACAGATACGCAGTATTTT.

This chain joins TRBV28 and TRBJ1-2, with 7 bases aligning to TRBD1. Germline CDR1 MDHEN, CDR2 SYDVKM. CDR3 length: 15 amino acids. The ends lost 5 bases at V and 4 bases at J; junction bases unmatched: 10. The CDR3 is CASSTTGTIGYGYTF. The CDR3, as DNA: TGTGCCAGCAGTACGACAGGGACTATCGGCTATGGCTACACCTTC.

On this clone: Within the sample, other DNA sequences also encode this same CDR3. The chain carries TRBV18 and TRBJ2-3; D unclear. The length of the CDR3 is 13 residues. CDR1 is KGHSH and CDR2 is LQKENI in the germline V gene. V lost 3 bases to trimming and J lost 0 bases, with 4 bases between them. The DNA of the CDR3 is TGTGCCAGCTCACCGATGAGCACAGATACGCAGTATTTT. This gives the protein CASSPMSTDTQYF.

V gene TRBV5-4 combines with J gene TRBJ2-6; D may be TRBD1 (6 bases). Trimming took 3 bases from V and 0 from J, leaving 13 bases between them. This CDR3 contains 17 residues. Germline V gene data show CDR1 as SGHNT and CDR2 as YYREEE (reference sequence). The CDR3 nucleotides read TGTGCCAGCAGCTGGGGAAACAGGGACTCTGGGGCCAACGTCCTGACTTTC. Protein product: CASSWGNRDSGANVLTF.

The genes are TRBV28 and TRBJ1-2, with D perhaps matching TRBD1 (5 bases). Trimming removed 6 bases from V and 10 bases from J, with 15 bases in between. CDR1 is MDHEN and CDR2 is SYDVKM in the germline V gene. The CDR3 length is 12 residues. As DNA, the CDR3 is TGTGCCAGCAGGCATGGGGGGGGACCCTACACCTTC. This sequence encodes CASRHGGGPYTF.

The chain couples TRBV7-3 to TRBJ2-1; the D is unclear. The CDR3 is 15 amino acids. The germline gives CDR1 SGHTA, CDR2 FQGTGA. V was clipped by 5 bases and J by 6 bases, with 17 bases between them. As DNA, the CDR3 is TGTGCCAGCAGCGGCGACTCGGCGCTCCGCAATGAGCAGTTCTTC. Amino acid sequence: CASSGDSALRNEQFF.

This clone was seen only a few times. At the DNA level, this CDR3 is encoded by other sequences in the same sample as well. V and J are TRBV18 and TRBJ2-3; unclear D gene. V lost 2 bases to trimming and J lost 4 bases, with 4 bases between them. In germline, CDR1 is KGHSH, CDR2 LQKENI. The length of the CDR3 is 12 residues. The CDR3 DNA follows: TGTGCCAGCTCACCAAAGTCAGATACGCAGTATTTT. Translation gives CASSPKSDTQYF.

The rearrangement joins TRBV5-1 to TRBJ2-1; tentatively, D is TRBD1 (5 bases). Germline CDR1 is SGHRS and CDR2 is YFSETQ. Trimming left V 0 bases short and J 0 bases short, with 10 bases between. The CDR3 runs 16 residues. In DNA form, the CDR3 reads TGCGCCAGCAGCTTGGCAGGGTTTACCTCCTACAATGAGCAGTTCTTC. Encoded protein: CASSLAGFTSYNEQFF.

The chain carries TRBV19 and TRBJ1-1, with a tentative D call TRBD1 (5 bases). The CDR3 consists of 14 residues. Trimming removed 4 bases from V and 3 bases from J, with 12 bases in between. Germline V gene data show CDR1 as LNHDA and CDR2 as SQIVND (reference sequence). CDR3 nucleotide sequence: TGTGCCAGTAGTAACGGCAGGGTCTACACTGAAGCTTTCTTT. Translated: CASSNGRVYTEAFF.

The rearrangement links TRBV6-6 to TRBJ2-1; TRBD2 agrees at 9 bases. Germline CDR1 MNHNY, CDR2 SVGAGI (reference sequence). CDR3 size: 15 residues. J was trimmed by 4 bases and V by 6 bases; bases with no gene match: 7. DNA of the CDR3: TGTGCCAGCAGGGTGGGGACTAGCCGTTACAATGAGCAGTTCTTC. Residues: CASRVGTSRYNEQFF.

The CDR3 DNA reads TGTGCCAGCAGCTTTCAGGGGGCGCGGGGGAATGAGCAGTTCTTC. Translation gives CASSFQGARGNEQFF. The J gene is TRBJ2-1, the V gene TRBV5-4; D might be TRBD1 (8 bases). The CDR3 runs to 15 residues. V was pared by 2 bases and J by 7 bases, with 16 bases between. Per the germline V gene, CDR1 is SGHNT and CDR2 is YYREEE (reference sequence).

A note on this clone: Other DNA sequences within the sample encode an identical CDR3. The V and J genes are TRBV29-1 and TRBJ1-1; weak D call: TRBD1 (6 bases). The V end was cut by 5 bases, the J end by 2 bases, with 12 bases between. CDR1 and CDR2 (germline): SQVTM, ANQGSEA. CDR3 length: 13 amino acids. Here the CDR3 DNA reads TGCAGCGTTAGACAGGTCCTTAACACTGAAGCTTTCTTT. It encodes CSVRQVLNTEAFF.

The chain is built from TRBV30 and TRBJ2-2; D gene ambiguous. The CDR3 is made up of 12 amino acids. Trimming shortened V by 5 bases and J by 0 bases, and 4 bases separated the two germline ends. Germline CDR1 is GTSNPN and CDR2 is SVGIG (reference sequence). In DNA, the CDR3 is TGTGCCTGGGGGCCGAACACCGGGGAGCTGTTTTTT. It translates to CAWGPNTGELFF.

This rearrangement joins TRBV11-2 to TRBJ1-3, with D possibly matching TRBD1 (5 bases). This CDR3 contains 16 residues. Looked up from germline, CDR1 is SGHAT and CDR2 is FQNNGV. V was trimmed by 6 bases and J by 0 bases, leaving 15 bases between them. The CDR3 DNA follows: TGTGCCAGCAGTCCGGGACGGGCGGTCTCTGGAAACACCATATATTTT. Translating gives CASSPGRAVSGNTIYF.

Of note for this clone: Sequence at one end of the junction differs from germline and may be a read error. This chain links TRBV5-4 with TRBJ2-7; 10 positions agree with TRBD2. CDR1 SGHNT and CDR2 YYREEE come from the germline V gene (reference sequence). The CDR3 has 15 residues. For the CDR3, the DNA is TGTGCCAGCAGCTTCACTAGCGGGGAGCTTTCCCAGGGGCACTTC. Its protein product is CASSFTSGELSQGHF.

V gene TRBV2 combines with J gene TRBJ1-1, with 7 nucleotides matching TRBD1. Germline V CDR1 and CDR2: SNHLY, FYNNEI. The ends lost 4 bases at V and 0 bases at J; junction bases unmatched: 8. This CDR3 is 16 amino acids long. CDR3 residues: CASSARRGSVNTEAFF. The CDR3 DNA reads as TGTGCCAGCAGTGCCCGCAGGGGGAGCGTGAACACTGAAGCTTTCTTT.